The TCR beta chain under discussion was sequenced for a study of response to subunit inactivated influenza vaccine. One entry per CDR3 protein results from TCRdb running MiXCR on the RT-PCR reads. The table records over 400,000 distinct CDR3 sequences, around 9.9% of them present only once. This clonotype was observed many times. Its antigen is undetermined. Study results and caveats: It was suggested by the authors that few new T cells are recruited by each seasonal influenza vaccination.

CDR1 is DFQATT and CDR2 is SNEGSKA in the germline V gene (reference sequence). The ends lost 6 bases at V and 2 bases at J; junction bases unmatched: 7. The CDR3 spans 14 residues. Here the sequenced sample was PBMCs from blood, taken 40 to 50 days after vaccination. The chain carries TRBV20-1 and TRBJ2-1, with 7 bases identical to TRBD1. The receptor comes from a man aged 50 or older who received an inactivated influenza vaccine. The CDR3 nucleotides are TGCAGTGCCAAGACAGGGAATGCCTACAATGAGCAGTTCTTC. Its protein product is CSAKTGNAYNEQFF.